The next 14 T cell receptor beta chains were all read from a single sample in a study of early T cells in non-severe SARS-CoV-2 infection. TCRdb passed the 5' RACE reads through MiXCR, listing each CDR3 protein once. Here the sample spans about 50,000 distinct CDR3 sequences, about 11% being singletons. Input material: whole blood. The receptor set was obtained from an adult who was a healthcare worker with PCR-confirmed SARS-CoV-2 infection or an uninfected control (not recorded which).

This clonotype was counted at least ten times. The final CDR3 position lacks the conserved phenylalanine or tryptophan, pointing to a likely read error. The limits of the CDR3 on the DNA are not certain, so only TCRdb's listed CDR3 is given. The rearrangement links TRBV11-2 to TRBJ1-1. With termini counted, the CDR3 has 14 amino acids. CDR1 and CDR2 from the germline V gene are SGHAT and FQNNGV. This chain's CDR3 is CASSLALATGRCEY.

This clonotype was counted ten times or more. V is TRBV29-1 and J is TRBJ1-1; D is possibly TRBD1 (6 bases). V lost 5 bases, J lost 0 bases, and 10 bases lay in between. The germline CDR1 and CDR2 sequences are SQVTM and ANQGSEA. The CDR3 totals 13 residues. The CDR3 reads CSVLRQVNTEAFF. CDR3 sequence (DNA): TGCAGCGTTCTCAGACAGGTGAACACTGAAGCTTTCTTT.

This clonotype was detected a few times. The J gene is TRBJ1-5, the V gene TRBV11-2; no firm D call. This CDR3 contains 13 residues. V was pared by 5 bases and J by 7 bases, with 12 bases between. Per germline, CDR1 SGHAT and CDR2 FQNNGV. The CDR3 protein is CASSLYSGQPQHF. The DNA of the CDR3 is TGTGCCAGCAGCCTCTACAGCGGGCAGCCCCAGCATTTT.

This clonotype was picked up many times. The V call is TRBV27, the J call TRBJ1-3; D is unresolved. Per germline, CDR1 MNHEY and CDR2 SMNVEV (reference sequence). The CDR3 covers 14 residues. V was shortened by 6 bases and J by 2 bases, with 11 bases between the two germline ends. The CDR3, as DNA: TGTGCCAGCAGCTCGGATGGAGCTGGAAACACCATATATTTT. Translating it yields CASSSDGAGNTIYF.

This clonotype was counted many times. CDR3 sequence (DNA): TGTGCCAGCTCACCACCTCGGCGGCCCTCTGGAAACACCATATATTTT. Translating it yields CASSPPRRPSGNTIYF. This chain joins TRBV18 and TRBJ1-3; no definite D call. In germline, CDR1 is KGHSH, CDR2 LQKENI. Trimming stripped 0 bases from V and 0 bases from J, with 9 bases between. The CDR3 sequence is 16 residues long.

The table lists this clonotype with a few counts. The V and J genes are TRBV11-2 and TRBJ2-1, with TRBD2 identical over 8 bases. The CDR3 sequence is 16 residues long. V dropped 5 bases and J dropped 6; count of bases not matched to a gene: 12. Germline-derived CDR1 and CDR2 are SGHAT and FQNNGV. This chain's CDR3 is CASSHRRHSGINEQFF. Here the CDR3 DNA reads TGTGCCAGCAGCCATCGACGTCATAGCGGGATCAATGAGCAGTTCTTC.

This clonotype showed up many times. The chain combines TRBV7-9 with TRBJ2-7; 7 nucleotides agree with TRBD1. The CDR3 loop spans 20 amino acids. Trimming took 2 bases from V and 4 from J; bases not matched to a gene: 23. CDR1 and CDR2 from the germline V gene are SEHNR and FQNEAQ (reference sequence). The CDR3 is CASSLMVAGQEPEHGYEQYF. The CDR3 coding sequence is TGTGCCAGCAGCTTAATGGTGGCTGGACAGGAACCTGAACATGGGTACGAGCAGTACTTC.

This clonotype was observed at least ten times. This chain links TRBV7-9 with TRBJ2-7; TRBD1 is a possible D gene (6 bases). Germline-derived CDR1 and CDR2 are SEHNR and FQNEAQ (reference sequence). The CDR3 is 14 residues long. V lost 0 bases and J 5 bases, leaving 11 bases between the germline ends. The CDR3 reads CASSLATRGHEQYF. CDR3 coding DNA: TGTGCCAGCAGCTTAGCTACCAGGGGCCACGAGCAGTACTTC.

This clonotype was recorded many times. DNA for the CDR3: TGTGCCAGCAGTTGGAGCCGCGGGACGGCGAACACCGGGGAGCTGTTTTTT. This gives the protein CASSWSRGTANTGELFF. This chain uses TRBV7-2 with TRBJ2-2, with a weak D call TRBD2 (6 bases). From germline, CDR1 is SGHTA and CDR2 FQGNSA. The V end lost 6 bases, the J end lost 0 bases, and 17 bases lay between the germline ends. The CDR3 loop spans 17 amino acids.

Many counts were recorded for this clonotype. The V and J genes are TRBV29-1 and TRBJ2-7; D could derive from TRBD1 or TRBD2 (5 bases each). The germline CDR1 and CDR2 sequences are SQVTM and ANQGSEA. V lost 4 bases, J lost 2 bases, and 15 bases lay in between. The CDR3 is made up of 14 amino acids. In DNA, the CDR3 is TGCAGCGTTGGATGGAGGCAGGGCACCTACGAGCAGTACTTC. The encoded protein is CSVGWRQGTYEQYF.

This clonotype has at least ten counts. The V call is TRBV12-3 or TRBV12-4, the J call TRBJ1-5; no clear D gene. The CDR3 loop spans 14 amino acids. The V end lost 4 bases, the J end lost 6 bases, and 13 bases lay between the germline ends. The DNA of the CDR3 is TGTGCCAGCAGTTCTAGACATTCCGCTCAGCCCCAGCATTTT. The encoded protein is CASSSRHSAQPQHF.

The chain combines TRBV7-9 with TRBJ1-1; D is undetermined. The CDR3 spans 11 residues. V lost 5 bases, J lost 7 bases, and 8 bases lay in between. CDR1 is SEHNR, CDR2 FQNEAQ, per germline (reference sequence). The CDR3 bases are TGTGCCAGCAGCCTACGAAGTGAAGCTTTCTTT. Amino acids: CASSLRSEAFF.

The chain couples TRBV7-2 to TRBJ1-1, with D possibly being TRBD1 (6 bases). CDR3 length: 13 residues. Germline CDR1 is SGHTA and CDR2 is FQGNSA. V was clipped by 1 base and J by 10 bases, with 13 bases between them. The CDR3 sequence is CASSLEGQPTAFF. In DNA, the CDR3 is TGTGCCAGCAGCTTAGAAGGACAGCCGACAGCTTTCTTT.

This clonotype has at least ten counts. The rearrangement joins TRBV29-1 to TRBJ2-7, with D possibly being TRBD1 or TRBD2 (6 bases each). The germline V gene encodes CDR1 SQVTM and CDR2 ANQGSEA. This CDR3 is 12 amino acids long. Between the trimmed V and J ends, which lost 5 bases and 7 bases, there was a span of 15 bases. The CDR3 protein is CSVRRDNIEQYF. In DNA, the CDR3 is TGCAGCGTTAGGCGGGACAATATAGAGCAGTACTTC.